This T cell receptor (beta chain) comes out of a study of blood T cell repertoires in COVID-19. Background on the study: The analysed material was cDNA or gDNA that came from T cells, B-cell-depleted T cells, or PBMCs.

V gave up 5 bases and J gave up 8 bases, with 7 bases separating them. The CDR3 covers 11 residues. Germline V gene lookup returns CDR1 LNHDA and CDR2 SQIVND (reference sequence). Sequencing used immunoSEQ multiplex PCR; TCRdb keeps in-frame clones, though not all of them. The sample carries 160,000 or so clones, just under 80% recorded once. The rearrangement uses TRBV19 and TRBJ2-1; no clear D. The sample taken for sequencing was peripheral blood. The TCR originated in a woman older than 75 with acute or convalescent COVID-19. CDR3 DNA sequence: TGTGCCAGTAGTCTCCGAGATGAGCAGTTCTTC. Translation: CASSLRDEQFF.